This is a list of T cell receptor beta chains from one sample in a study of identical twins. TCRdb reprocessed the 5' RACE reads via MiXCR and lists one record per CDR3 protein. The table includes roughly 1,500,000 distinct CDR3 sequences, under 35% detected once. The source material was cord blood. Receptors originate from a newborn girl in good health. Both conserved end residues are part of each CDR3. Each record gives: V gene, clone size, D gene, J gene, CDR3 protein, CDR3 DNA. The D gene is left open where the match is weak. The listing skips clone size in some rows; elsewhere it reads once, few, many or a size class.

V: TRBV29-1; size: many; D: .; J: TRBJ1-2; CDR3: CSVVYREGYTF; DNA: TGCAGCGTTGTCTACAGGGAGGGCTACACCTTC
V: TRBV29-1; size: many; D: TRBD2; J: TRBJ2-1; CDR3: CSVCRRGGTPYNEQFF; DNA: TGCAGCGTTTGTCGGCGCGGGGGGACACCCTACAATGAGCAGTTCTTC
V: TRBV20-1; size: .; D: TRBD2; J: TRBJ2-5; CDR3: CSATRTSGAETQYF; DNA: TGCAGTGCTACAAGGACTAGCGGGGCAGAGACCCAGTACTTC
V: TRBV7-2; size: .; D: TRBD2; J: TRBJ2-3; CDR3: CASSLERGRSDTQYF; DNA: TGTGCCAGCAGCTTAGAGCGGGGCCGGTCAGATACGCAGTATTTT
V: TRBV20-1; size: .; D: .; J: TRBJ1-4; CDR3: CSARGQQHEKLFF; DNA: TGCAGTGCTAGGGGGCAGCAACATGAAAAACTGTTTTTT
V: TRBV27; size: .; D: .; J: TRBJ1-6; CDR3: CASLARGAFVSPLHF; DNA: TGTGCCAGCCTAGCTAGGGGGGCGTTTGTTTCACCCCTCCACTTT
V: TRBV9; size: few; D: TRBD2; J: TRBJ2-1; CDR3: CASTRTSGGGYNEQFF; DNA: TGTGCCAGCACCAGGACTAGCGGGGGGGGATACAATGAGCAGTTCTTC
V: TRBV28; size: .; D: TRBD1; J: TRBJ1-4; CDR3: CASSSIRNDRAEKLFF; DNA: TGTGCCAGCAGTTCCATCCGGAATGACAGGGCCGAAAAACTGTTTTTT
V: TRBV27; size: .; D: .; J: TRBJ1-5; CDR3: CASSPIGRGKNQPQHF; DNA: TGTGCCAGCAGTCCCATTGGGAGGGGAAAGAATCAGCCCCAGCATTTT
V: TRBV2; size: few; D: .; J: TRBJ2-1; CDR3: CASISENEQFF; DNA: TGTGCCAGCATTTCCGAGAATGAGCAGTTCTTC
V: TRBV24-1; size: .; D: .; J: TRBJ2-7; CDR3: CATSDRDTHEQYF; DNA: TGTGCCACCAGTGATCGGGACACCCACGAGCAGTACTTC
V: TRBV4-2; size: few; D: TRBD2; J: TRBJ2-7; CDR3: CASSRGTSGTSYEQYF; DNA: TGTGCCAGCAGCCGTGGGACTAGCGGGACCTCCTACGAGCAGTACTTC
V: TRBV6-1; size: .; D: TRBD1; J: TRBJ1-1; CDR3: CASSDRGMTEAFF; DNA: TGTGCCAGCAGTGACAGGGGGATGACTGAAGCTTTCTTT
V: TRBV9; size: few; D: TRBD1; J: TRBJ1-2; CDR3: CASSARPRQGDYGYTF; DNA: TGTGCCAGCAGCGCCCGCCCCCGACAGGGAGACTATGGCTACACCTTC
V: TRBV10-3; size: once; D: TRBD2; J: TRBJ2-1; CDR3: CAFSAAGGAEQFF; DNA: TGTGCCTTCAGTGCAGCGGGAGGTGCTGAGCAGTTCTTC
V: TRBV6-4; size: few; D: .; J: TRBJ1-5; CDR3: CASSVGEEQPQHF; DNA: TGTGCCAGCAGTGTTGGGGAGGAACAGCCCCAGCATTTT
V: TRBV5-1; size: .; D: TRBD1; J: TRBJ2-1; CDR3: CASSLARQGRTYNEQFF; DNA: TGCGCCAGCAGCTTGGCCAGACAGGGACGGACCTACAATGAGCAGTTCTTC
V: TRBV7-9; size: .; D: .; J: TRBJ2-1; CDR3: CASPDQALSSYNEQFF; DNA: TGTGCCAGCCCCGACCAGGCGCTGAGCTCCTACAATGAGCAGTTCTTC
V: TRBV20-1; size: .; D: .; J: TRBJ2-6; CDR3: CSARDGGANSGANVLTF; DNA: TGCAGTGCTAGAGATGGGGGGGCCAACTCTGGGGCCAACGTCCTGACTTTC
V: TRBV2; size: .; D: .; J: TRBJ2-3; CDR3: CASSPIGADTQYF; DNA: TGTGCCAGCAGTCCCATTGGGGCAGATACGCAGTATTTT
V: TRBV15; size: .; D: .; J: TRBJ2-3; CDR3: CATSKYDRGADTQYF; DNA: TGTGCCACCAGCAAGTACGATCGAGGGGCAGATACGCAGTATTTT
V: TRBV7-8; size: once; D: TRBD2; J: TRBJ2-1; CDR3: CASSYQRDPYNEQFF; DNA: TGTGCCAGCAGCTACCAGCGGGACCCTTACAATGAGCAGTTCTTC
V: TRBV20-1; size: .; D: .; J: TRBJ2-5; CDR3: CSAKGGLETQYF; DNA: TGCAGTGCTAAGGGGGGGCTAGAGACCCAGTACTTC
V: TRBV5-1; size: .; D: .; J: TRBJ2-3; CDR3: CASSSRGDTDTQYF; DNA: TGCGCCAGCAGCTCAAGGGGTGACACAGATACGCAGTATTTT
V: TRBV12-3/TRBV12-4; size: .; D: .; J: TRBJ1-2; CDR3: CASSLSAGPTNYGYTF; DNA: TGTGCCAGCAGTTTATCGGCGGGGCCCACTAACTATGGCTACACCTTC
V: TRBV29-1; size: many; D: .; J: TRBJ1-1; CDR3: CSVGTEAFF; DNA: TGCAGCGTTGGTACTGAAGCTTTCTTT
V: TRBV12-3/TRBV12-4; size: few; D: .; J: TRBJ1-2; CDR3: CASRHLPGTWDGYTF; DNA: TGTGCCAGCAGACACCTTCCAGGCACTTGGGATGGCTACACCTTC
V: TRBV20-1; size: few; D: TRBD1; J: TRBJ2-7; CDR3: CSAPTGIHEQYF; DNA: TGCAGTGCGCCGACAGGGATCCACGAGCAGTACTTC
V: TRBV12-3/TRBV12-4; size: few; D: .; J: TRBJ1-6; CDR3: CASSPGLSPLHF; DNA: TGTGCCAGCAGTCCGGGTCTTTCACCCCTCCACTTT
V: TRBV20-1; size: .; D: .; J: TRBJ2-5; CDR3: CSARVRSQETQYF; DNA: TGCAGTGCTAGGGTAAGGTCCCAAGAGACCCAGTACTTC
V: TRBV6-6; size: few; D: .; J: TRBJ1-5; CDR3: CASTARLGGNQPQHF; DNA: TGTGCCAGCACAGCCCGGTTGGGTGGCAATCAGCCCCAGCATTTT
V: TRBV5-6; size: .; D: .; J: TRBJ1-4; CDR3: CASSLGMAEKLFF; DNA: TGTGCCAGCAGCTTGGGGATGGCTGAAAAACTGTTTTTT
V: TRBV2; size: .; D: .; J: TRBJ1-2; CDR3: CASSGQEEYGCTF; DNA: TGTGCCAGCAGTGGACAGGAGGAATATGGCTGCACCTTC
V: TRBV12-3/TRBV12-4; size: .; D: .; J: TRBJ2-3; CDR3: CASSTSDWGGTQYF; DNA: TGTGCCAGCAGTACTAGTGATTGGGGAGGTACGCAGTATTTT
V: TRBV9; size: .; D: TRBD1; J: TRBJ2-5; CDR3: CASSPRTGGQTQYF; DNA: TGTGCCAGCAGCCCTAGGACAGGGGGACAGACCCAGTACTTC
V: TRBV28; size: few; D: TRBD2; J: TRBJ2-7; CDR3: CASSQGGLAGTYNEQYF; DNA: TGTGCCAGCAGTCAGGGGGGACTAGCGGGAACTTACAATGAGCAGTACTTC
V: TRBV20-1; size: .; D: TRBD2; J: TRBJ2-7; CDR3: CSGLAGYEQYF; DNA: TGCAGTGGACTAGCGGGGTACGAGCAGTACTTC
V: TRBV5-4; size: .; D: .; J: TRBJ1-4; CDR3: CASSLHGRNNEKLFF; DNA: TGTGCCAGCAGCTTGCACGGACGAAATAATGAAAAACTGTTTTTT
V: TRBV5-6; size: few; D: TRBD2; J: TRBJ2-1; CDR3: CASSLLLAAGGNNEQFF; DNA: TGTGCCAGCAGCTTGTTGCTTGCTGCGGGGGGAAACAATGAGCAGTTCTTC
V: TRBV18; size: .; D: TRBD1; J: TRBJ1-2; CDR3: CASSHAVLRQGAGYTF; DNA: TGTGCCAGCTCACACGCCGTCCTACGACAGGGGGCTGGCTACACCTTC
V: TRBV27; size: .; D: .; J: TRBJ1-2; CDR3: CASSLVRGNNGYTF; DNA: TGTGCCAGCAGTTTGGTCAGGGGAAACAATGGCTACACCTTC
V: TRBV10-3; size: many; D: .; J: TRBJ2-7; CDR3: CAIRQPRGNHEQYF; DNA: TGTGCCATCAGGCAGCCAAGGGGCAACCACGAGCAGTACTTC
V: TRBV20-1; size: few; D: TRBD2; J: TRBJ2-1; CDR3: CSAEAGVSYNEQFF; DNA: TGCAGTGCTGAAGCGGGGGTCTCCTACAATGAGCAGTTCTTC
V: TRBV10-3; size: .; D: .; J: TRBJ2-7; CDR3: CAISEDPAAVYEQYF; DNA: TGTGCCATCAGTGAGGACCCGGCAGCAGTTTACGAGCAGTACTTC
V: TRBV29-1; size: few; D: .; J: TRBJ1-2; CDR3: CSAPGQTGGYTF; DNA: TGCAGCGCCCCCGGGCAGACCGGGGGCTACACCTTC
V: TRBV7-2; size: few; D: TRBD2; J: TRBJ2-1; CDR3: CASSLEAGVGNEQFF; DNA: TGTGCCAGCAGCTTAGAGGCGGGAGTGGGTAATGAGCAGTTCTTC
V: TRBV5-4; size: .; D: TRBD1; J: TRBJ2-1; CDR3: CASSLVGTGDNEQFF; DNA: TGTGCCAGCAGCTTGGTGGGGACAGGAGACAATGAGCAGTTCTTC
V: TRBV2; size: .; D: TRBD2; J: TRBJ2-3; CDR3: CASSAKREVIRYF; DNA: TGTGCCAGCAGTGCCAAGCGGGAGGTGATCAGGTATTTT
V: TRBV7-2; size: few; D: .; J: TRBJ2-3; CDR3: CASSFIPTGTSTDTQYF; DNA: TGTGCCAGCAGCTTCATTCCAACAGGGACTAGCACAGATACGCAGTATTTT
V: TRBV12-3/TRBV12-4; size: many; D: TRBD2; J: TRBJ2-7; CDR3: CASSFGTSGGAYEQYF; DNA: TGTGCCAGCAGTTTCGGGACTAGCGGGGGGGCCTACGAGCAGTACTTC
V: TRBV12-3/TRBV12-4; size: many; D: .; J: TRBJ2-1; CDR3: CASSLGHEQFF; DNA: TGTGCCAGCAGTTTAGGACATGAGCAGTTCTTC
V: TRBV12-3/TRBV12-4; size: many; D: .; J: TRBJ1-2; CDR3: CASSSGLSGGYTF; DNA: TGTGCCAGCAGTTCCGGGTTATCTGGCGGCTACACCTTC
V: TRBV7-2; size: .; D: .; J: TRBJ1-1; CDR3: CASSISGPQENTEAFF; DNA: TGTGCCAGCAGTATTTCAGGACCACAGGAGAACACTGAAGCTTTCTTT
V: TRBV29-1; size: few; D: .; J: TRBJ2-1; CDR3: CSVGLRESGNEQFF; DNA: TGCAGCGTTGGGTTACGGGAGTCAGGCAATGAGCAGTTCTTC
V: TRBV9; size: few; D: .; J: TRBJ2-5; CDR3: CASSVGSGLLYF; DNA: TGTGCCAGCAGCGTAGGGTCCGGGTTGCTGTACTTC
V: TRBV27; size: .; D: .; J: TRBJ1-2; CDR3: CASSWTVSPYGYTF; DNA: TGTGCCAGCAGTTGGACAGTGAGTCCCTATGGCTACACCTTC
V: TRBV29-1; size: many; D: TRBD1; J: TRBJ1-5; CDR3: CSVGTGGGQPQHF; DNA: TGCAGCGTTGGGACAGGGGGCGGTCAGCCCCAGCATTTT